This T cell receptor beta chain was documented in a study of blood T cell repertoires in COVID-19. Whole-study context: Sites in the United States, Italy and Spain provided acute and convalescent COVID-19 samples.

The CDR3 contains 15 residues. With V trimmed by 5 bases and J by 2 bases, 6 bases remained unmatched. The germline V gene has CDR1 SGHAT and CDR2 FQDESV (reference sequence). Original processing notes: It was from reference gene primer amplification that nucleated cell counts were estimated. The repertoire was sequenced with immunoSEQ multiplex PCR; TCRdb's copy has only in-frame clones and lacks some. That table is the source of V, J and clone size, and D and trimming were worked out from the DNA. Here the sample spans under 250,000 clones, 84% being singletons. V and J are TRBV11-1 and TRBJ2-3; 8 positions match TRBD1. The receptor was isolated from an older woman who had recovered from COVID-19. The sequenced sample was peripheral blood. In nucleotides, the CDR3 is TGTGCCAGCAGCCCGGGACAGGAACACACAGATACGCAGTATTTT. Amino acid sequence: CASSPGQEHTDTQYF.